This T cell receptor (beta chain) was obtained from a study of blood T cell repertoires in COVID-19. V was cut by 0 bases and J by 5 bases, with 10 bases left in between. Germline-derived CDR1 and CDR2 are LGHDT and YNNKEL (reference sequence). The CDR3 runs 14 residues. This table comes from immunoSEQ multiplex PCR, and its TCRdb copy is limited to in-frame clones, with some not included. The data show approximately 300,000 clones, with around 83% seen just once and about 1.2% held by the top ten. As for this clone: This sample includes further DNA sequences coding for the same CDR3.

The receptor's source is a woman aged 45 to 65 with acute or convalescent COVID-19. The sequenced sample consisted of peripheral blood. The genes are TRBV3-1 (or the pseudogene TRBV3-2) and TRBJ1-1, with unresolved D. DNA for the CDR3: TGTGCCAGCAGCCAAGAAGGAGGTAGGACTGAAGCTTTCTTT. Its protein is CASSQEGGRTEAFF.